This TCR beta chain was recovered during a study of OX40 agonist ivuxolimab in advanced cancers. The assay was immunoSEQ multiplex PCR, and TCRdb's table has in-frame clones only and misses some. Of tens of thousands of clones listed, approximately 81% are singletons. General study findings and limits: Expanded peripheral T-cell antigen specificity went undetermined. In the 0.1 to 3.0 mg/kg range, CD4+ and CD8+ blood T cells had expanded clonally by week 6.

The V gene lost 2 bases and the J gene lost 5 bases, with 16 bases spanning the gap. The CDR3 runs to 15 residues. Looked up from germline, CDR1 is SNHLY and CDR2 is FYNNEI. In the case of this clone: Its target is not known.

This sequence joins TRBV2 and TRBJ2-7, with D maybe TRBD1 (5 bases). The TCR was taken from an adult with an advanced solid tumor such as melanoma, head and neck, liver or kidney cancer. The sample consisted of CD4+ or CD8+ T cells sorted from blood, taken in a trial of the OX40 agonist ivuxolimab. For the CDR3, the DNA is TGTGCCAGCAGTGAAATGTGGCAGGGTGGCGACGAGCAGTACTTC. Its protein is CASSEMWQGGDEQYF.